What follows are 3 T cell receptor beta chains derived from one specimen sequenced in a study of radiation and T cells in renal cell carcinoma. Time point noted: blood 4 weeks post-SBRT, at nephrectomy. Treatment noted: 15 Gy SBRT to primary tumor, nephrectomy 4 weeks later. Sequencing used immunoSEQ multiplex PCR; TCRdb keeps in-frame clones, though not all of them. Among 150,000 to 200,000 clones, around 90% were seen once, and the ten largest hold 10% to 12%. The sequencing used blood, collected from a patient whose treatment included radiotherapy and nephrectomy. Receptor source: a woman aged 45-60 years with renal cell carcinoma.

The sample holds a few counts of this clone. The J gene is TRBJ2-7, the V gene TRBV7-2; 12 bases are a match to TRBD2. Losses at the gene ends were 4 bases for V and 3 bases for J; bases not matched to a gene: 4. The CDR3 has 15 residues. Per germline, CDR1 SGHTA and CDR2 FQGNSA. This CDR3 reads CASSSGGLAGYEQYF. Here the CDR3 DNA reads TGTGCCAGCAGCTCGGGGGGACTAGCGGGCTACGAGCAGTACTTC.

The chain is built from TRBV27 and TRBJ2-5; a possible D gene is TRBD2 (6 bases). Germline-derived CDR1 and CDR2 are MNHEY and SMNVEV (reference sequence). CDR3 size: 14 residues. The germline V and J ends were trimmed by 6 bases and 1 base, with 12 bases remaining between them. CDR3 bases: TGTGCCAGCAGGGGGGGACTGATCCAAGAGACCCAGTACTTC. This encodes CASRGGLIQETQYF.

DNA for the CDR3: TGTGCCAGCAGTGAGGGTTGGGCAACGCTGAGCTCCTACGAGCAGTACTTC. Its protein is CASSEGWATLSSYEQYF. The V and J genes are TRBV2 and TRBJ2-7; no clear D gene. V was cut by 3 bases and J by 0 bases, with 18 bases left in between. Germline lookup yields CDR1 SNHLY and CDR2 FYNNEI. This CDR3 comprises 17 residues.